This TCR beta chain was observed in a study of cytomegalovirus exposure and HLA in healthy donors. Overall study context: Of approximately 400 genotyped donors, about 81% clustered with self-reported Caucasian donors. The study's findings and limits: Reports indicate that TCR beta sequences accurately predicted the HLA-A and HLA-B alleles of most subjects. On later analysis, the bulk of CMV-associated TCR beta chains appeared to be HLA-restricted.

Researchers ran the PCR with 60 Vbeta and 13 Jbeta primers. Sequencing was performed with immunoSEQ multiplex PCR; in TCRdb, only in-frame clones are kept and a portion is missing. This sample has about 170,000 clones; 75% to 85% occur once, and the top ten carry 2.3%. Between the trimmed V and J ends, which lost 2 bases and 7 bases, there was a span of 9 bases. Germline V gives CDR1 MNHNY, CDR2 SVGAGI (reference sequence). The CDR3 length is 14 residues. For this clone: Its specificity is unknown.

This chain links TRBV6-6 with TRBJ1-6; D perhaps matches TRBD1 (6 bases). The sample consisted of PBMCs. The TCR was taken from a woman in her forties or fifties in good health and CMV-seronegative. The DNA for the CDR3 is TGTGCCAGCAGTTACGACAGGTCGAATTCACCCCTCCACTTT. Its translation is CASSYDRSNSPLHF.